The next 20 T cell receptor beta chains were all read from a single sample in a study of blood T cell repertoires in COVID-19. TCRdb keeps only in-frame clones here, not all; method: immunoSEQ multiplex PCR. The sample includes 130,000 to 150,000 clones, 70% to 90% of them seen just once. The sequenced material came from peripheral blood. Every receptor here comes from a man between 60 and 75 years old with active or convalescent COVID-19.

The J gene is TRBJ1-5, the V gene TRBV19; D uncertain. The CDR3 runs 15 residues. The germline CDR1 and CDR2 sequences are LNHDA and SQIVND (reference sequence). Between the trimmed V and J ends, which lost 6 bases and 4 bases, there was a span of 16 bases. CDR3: CASRPPGNGNQPQHF. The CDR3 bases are TGTGCCAGTAGGCCCCCAGGAAACGGAAATCAGCCCCAGCATTTT. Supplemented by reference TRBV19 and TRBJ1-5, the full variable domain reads DGGITQSPKYLFRKEGQNVTLSCEQNLNHDAMYWYRQDPGQGLRLIYYSQIVNDFQKGDIAEGYSVSREKKESFPLTVTSAQKNPTAFYLCASRPPGNGNQPQHFGDGTRLSIL.

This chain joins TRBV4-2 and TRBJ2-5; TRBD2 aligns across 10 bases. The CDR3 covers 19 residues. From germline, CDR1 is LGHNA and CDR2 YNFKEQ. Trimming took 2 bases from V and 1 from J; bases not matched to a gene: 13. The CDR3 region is CASSQRGLSGRGPQETQYF. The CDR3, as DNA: TGTGCCAGCAGCCAAAGGGGCCTGAGCGGGAGGGGGCCCCAAGAGACCCAGTACTTC.

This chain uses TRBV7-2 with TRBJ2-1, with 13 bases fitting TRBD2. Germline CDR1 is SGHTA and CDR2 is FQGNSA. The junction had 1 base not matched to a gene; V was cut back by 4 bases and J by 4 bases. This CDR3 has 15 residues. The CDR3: CASSSGLAGYNEQFF. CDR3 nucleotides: TGTGCCAGCAGCTCGGGACTAGCGGGATACAATGAGCAGTTCTTC.

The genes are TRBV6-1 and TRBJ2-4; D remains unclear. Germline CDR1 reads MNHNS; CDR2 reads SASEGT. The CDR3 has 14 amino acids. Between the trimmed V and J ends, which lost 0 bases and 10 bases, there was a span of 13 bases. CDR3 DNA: TGTGCCAGCAGTGAAGCGATCCCGACTCGGATTCAGTACTTC. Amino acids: CASSEAIPTRIQYF.

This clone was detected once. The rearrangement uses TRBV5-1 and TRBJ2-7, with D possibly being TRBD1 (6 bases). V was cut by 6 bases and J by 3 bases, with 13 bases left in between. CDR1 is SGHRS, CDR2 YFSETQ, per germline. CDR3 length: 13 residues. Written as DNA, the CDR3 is TGCGCCAGCACGGGGCAGGGGAGCTACGAGCAGTACTTC. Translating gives CASTGQGSYEQYF.

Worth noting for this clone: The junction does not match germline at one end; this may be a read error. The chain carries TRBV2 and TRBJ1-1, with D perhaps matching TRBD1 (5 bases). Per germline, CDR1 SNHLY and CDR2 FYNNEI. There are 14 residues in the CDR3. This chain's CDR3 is CASIVFQGQSEAFF. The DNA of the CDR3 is TGTGCCAGCATTGTCTTCCAGGGTCAATCTGAGGCTTTCTTT.

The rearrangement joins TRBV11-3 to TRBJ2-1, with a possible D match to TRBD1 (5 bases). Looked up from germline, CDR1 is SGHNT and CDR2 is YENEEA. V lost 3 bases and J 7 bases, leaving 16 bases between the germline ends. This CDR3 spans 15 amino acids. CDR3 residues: CASSFGGAFFNEQFF. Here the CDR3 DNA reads TGTGCCAGCAGCTTTGGTGGGGCTTTTTTTAATGAGCAGTTCTTC.

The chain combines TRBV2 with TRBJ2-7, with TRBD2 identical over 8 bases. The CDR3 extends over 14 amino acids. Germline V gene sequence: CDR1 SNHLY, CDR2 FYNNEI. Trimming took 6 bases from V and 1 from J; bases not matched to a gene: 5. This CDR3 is CASSFSGKSYEQYF. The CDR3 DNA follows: TGTGCCAGCAGCTTTAGCGGGAAGTCCTACGAGCAGTACTTC.

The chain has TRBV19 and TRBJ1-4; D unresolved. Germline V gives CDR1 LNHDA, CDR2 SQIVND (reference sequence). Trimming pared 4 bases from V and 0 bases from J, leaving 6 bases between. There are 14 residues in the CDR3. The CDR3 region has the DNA TGTGCCAGTAGTAGGCTTGCAACTAATGAAAAACTGTTTTTT. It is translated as CASSRLATNEKLFF.

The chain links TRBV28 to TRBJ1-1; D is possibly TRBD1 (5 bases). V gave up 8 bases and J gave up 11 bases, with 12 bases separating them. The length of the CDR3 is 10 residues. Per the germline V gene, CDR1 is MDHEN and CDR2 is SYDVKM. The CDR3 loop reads CASGDLRAFF. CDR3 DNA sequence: TGTGCCAGCGGGGACTTAAGGGCTTTCTTT.

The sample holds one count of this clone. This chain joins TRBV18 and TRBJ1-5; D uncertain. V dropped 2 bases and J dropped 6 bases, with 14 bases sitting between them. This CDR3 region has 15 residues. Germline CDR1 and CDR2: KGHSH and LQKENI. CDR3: CASSPKVGSGQPQHF. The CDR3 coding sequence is TGTGCCAGCTCACCAAAAGTAGGGAGCGGTCAGCCCCAGCATTTT.

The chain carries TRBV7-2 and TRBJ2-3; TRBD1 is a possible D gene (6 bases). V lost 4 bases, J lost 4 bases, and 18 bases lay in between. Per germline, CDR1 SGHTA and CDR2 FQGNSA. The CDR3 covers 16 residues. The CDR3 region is CASSSQGGYGADTQYF. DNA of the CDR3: TGTGCCAGCAGCTCTCAAGGGGGTTATGGTGCAGATACGCAGTATTTT.

The CDR3 reads CASSRTGQDTQYF. DNA for the CDR3: TGTGCCAGCAGCCGGACAGGGCAGGATACGCAGTATTTT. This sequence joins TRBV7-3 and TRBJ2-3; 8 bases line up with TRBD1. V shed 5 bases and J 6 bases; nucleotides not matched to a gene: 4. Germline CDR1 is SGHTA and CDR2 is FQGTGA. The CDR3 sequence is 13 residues long.

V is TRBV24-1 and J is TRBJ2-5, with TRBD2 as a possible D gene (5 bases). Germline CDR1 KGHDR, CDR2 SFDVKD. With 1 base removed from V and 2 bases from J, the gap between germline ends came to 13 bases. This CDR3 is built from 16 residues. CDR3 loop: CATSDFKGDGQETQYF. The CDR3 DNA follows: TGTGCCACCAGTGATTTTAAGGGAGATGGGCAAGAGACCCAGTACTTC.

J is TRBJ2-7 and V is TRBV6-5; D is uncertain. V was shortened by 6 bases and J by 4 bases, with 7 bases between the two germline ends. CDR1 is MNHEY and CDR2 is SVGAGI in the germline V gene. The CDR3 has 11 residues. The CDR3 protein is CASRAMYEQYF. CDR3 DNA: TGTGCCAGCAGGGCCATGTACGAGCAGTACTTC.

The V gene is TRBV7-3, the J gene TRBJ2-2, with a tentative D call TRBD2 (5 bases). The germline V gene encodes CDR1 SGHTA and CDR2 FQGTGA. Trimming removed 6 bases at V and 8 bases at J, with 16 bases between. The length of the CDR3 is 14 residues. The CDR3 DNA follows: TGTGCCAGCAGTTACTCCATGGGAGTAGGGGAGCTGTTTTTT. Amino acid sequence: CASSYSMGVGELFF.

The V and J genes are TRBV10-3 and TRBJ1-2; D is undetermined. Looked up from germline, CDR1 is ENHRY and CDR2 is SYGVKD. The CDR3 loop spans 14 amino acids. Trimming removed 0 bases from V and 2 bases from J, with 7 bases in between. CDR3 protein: CAISESPVNYGYTF. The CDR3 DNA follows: TGTGCCATCAGTGAGTCCCCGGTCAACTATGGCTACACCTTC.

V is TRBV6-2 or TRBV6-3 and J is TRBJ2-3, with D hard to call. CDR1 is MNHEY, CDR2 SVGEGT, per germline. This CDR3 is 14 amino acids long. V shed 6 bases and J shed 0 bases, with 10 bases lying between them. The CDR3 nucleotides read TGTGCCAGCAGCCTCGAGAGCAGCACAGATACGCAGTATTTT. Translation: CASSLESSTDTQYF.

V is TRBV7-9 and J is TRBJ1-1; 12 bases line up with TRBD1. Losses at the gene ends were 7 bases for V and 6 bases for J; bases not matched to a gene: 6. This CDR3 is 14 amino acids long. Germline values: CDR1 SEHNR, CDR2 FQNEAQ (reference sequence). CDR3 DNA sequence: TGTGCCAGCATCCAGGGACAGGGGGCAGCTGAAGCTTTCTTT. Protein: CASIQGQGAAEAFF.

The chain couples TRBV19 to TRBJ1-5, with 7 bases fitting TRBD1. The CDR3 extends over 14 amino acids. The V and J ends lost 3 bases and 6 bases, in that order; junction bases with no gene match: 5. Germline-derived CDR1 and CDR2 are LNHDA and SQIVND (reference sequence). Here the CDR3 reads CASSISGGGQPQHF. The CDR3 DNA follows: TGTGCCAGTAGTATTTCAGGGGGTGGTCAGCCCCAGCATTTT.